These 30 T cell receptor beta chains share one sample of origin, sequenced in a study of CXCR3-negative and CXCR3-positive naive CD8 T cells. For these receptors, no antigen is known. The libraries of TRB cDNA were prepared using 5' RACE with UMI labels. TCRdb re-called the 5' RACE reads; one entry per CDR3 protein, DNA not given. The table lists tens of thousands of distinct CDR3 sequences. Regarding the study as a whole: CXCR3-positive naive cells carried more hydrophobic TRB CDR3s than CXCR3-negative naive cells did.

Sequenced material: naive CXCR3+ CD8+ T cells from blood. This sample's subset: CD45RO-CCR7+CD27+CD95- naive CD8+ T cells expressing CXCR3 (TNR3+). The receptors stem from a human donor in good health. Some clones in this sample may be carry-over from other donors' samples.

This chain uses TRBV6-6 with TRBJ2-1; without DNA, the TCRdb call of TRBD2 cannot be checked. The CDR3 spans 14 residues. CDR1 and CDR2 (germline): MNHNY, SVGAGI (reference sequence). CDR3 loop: CASSSGLAAQEQFF.

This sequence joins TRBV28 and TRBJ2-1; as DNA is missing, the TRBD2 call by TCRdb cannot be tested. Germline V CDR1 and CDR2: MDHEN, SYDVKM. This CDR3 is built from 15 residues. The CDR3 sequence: CASSWLTSGRIEQFF.

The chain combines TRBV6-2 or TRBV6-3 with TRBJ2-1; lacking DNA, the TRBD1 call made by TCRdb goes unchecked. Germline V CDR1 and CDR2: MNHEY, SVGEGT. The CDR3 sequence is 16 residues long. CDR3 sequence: CASSQPRVRVANEQFF.

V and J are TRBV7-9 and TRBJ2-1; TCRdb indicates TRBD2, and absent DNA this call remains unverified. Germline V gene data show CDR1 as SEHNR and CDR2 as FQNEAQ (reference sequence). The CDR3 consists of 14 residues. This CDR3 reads CASSFGLASNEQFF. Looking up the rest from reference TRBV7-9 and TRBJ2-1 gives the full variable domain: DTGVSQNPRHKITKRGQNVTFRCDPISEHNRLYWYRQTLGQGPEFLTYFQNEAQLEKSRLLSDRFSAERPKGSFSTLEIQRTEQGDSAMYLCASSFGLASNEQFFGPGTRLTVL.

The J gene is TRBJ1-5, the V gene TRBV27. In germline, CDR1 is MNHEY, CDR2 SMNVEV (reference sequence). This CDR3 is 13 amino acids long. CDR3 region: CASSFGGNQPQHF.

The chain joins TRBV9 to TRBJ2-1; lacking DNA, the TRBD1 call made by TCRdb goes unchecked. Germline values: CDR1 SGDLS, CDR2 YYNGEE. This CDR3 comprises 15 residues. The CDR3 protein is CASSETGDSYNEQFF.

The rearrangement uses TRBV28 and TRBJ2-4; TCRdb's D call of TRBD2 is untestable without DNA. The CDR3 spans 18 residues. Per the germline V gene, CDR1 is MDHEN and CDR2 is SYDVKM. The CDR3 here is CASSPLMRIPWAKNIQYF.

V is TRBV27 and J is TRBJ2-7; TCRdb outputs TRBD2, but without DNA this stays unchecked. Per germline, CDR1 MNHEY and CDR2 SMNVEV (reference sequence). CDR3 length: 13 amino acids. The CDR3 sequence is CASSLRGGNEQYF.

This CDR3 reads CASSIGTSGWNTGELFF. The gene calls are TRBV5-1 and TRBJ2-2; TCRdb names TRBD2, which stays unverified in the absence of DNA. Germline CDR1 SGHRS, CDR2 YFSETQ. The CDR3 runs 17 residues.

The CDR3 protein is CASSLGVFSDTQYF. V usage is TRBV5-5 and J usage is TRBJ2-3. CDR3 size: 14 residues. Germline CDR1 is SGHKS and CDR2 is YYEKEE (reference sequence).

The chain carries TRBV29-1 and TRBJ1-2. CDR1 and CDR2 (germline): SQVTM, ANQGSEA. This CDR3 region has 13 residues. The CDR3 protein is CSVVGTSNYGYTF. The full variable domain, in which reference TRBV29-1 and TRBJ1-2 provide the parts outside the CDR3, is SAVISQKPSRDICQRGTSLTIQCQVDSQVTMMFWYRQQPGQSLTLIATANQGSEATYESGFVIDKFPISRPNLTFSTLTVSNMSPEDSSIYLCSVVGTSNYGYTFGSGTRLTVV.

CDR3 residues: CASSRVPAEQYF. This chain uses TRBV23-1 with TRBJ2-7; TCRdb proposes TRBD1, but this gene call is untestable without DNA. TRBV23-1 is treated as an ORF (open reading frame) with a function not yet certain. The CDR3 totals 12 residues.

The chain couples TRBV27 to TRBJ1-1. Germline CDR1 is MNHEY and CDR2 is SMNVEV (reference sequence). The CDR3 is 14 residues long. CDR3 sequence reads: CASSLSQSNTEAFF.

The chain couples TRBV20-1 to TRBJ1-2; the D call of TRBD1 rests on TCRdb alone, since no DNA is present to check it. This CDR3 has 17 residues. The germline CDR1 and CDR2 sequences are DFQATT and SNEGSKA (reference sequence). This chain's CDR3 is CSARIQTQGARGYGYTF.

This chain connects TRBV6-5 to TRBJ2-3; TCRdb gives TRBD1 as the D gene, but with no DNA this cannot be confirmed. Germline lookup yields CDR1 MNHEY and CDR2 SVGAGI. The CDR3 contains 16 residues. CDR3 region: CASSFSGNRGTDTQYF.

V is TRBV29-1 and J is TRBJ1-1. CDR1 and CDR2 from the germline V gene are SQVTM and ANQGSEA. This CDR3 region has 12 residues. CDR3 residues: CSVVIQTTEAFF.

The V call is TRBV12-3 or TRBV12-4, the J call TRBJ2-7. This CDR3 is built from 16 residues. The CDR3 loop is CASSFAPMTHPYEQYF.

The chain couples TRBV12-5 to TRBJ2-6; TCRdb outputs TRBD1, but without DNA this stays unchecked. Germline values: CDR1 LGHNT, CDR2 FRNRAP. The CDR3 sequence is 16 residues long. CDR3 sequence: CASGFIPDGGANVLTF.

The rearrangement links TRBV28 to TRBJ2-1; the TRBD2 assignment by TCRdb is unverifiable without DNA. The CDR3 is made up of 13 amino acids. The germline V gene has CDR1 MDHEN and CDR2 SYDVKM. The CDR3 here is CASSAGGLNEQFF.

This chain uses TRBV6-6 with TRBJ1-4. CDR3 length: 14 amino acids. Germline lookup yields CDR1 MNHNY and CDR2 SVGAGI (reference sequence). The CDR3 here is CASSTRQGPGKLFF.

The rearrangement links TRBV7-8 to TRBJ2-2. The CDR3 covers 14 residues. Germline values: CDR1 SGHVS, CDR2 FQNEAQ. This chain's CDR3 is CASSLVYSLGELFF.

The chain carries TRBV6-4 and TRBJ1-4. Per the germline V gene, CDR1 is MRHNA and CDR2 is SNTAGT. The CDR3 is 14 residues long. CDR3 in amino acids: CASSVKAESEKLFF.

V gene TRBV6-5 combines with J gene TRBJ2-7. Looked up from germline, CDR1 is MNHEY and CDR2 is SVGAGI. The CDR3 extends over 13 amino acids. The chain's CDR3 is CASSYRQTYEQYF.

The CDR3 loop is CASSQGRSSYEQYF. The V gene is TRBV14, the J gene TRBJ2-7. This CDR3 has 14 residues. Per germline, CDR1 SGHDN and CDR2 FVKESK. The complete variable domain, with remaining parts taken from reference TRBV14 and TRBJ2-7, reads EAGVTQFPSHSVIEKGQTVTLRCDPISGHDNLYWYRRVMGKEIKFLLHFVKESKQDESGMPNNRFLAERTGGTYSTLKVQPAELEDSGVYFCASSQGRSSYEQYFGPGTRLTVT.

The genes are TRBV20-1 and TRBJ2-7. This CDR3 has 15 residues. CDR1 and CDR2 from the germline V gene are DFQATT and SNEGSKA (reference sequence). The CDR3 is CSARDRTGSSYEQYF.

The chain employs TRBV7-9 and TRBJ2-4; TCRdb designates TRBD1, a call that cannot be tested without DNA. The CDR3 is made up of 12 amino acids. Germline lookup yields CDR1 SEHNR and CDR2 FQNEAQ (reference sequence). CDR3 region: CASSLRGDIQYF.

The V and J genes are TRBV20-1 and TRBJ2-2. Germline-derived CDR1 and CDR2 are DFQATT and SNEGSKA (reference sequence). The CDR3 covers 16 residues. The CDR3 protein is CSARDKTAFGTGELFF.

The CDR3 region is CSAVPQGAGETQYF. This rearrangement joins TRBV20-1 to TRBJ2-5; there is no DNA to check the TCRdb D call of TRBD1. Germline V gene lookup returns CDR1 DFQATT and CDR2 SNEGSKA (reference sequence). The CDR3 totals 14 residues.

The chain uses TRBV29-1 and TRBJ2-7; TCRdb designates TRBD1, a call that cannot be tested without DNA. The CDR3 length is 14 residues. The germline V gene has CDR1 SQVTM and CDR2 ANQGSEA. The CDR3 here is CSVGGGGASNEQYF.

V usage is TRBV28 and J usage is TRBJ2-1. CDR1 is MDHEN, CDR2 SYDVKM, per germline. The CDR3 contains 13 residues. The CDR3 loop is CASSPDSDNEQFF. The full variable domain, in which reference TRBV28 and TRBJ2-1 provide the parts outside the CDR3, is DVKVTQSSRYLVKRTGEKVFLECVQDMDHENMFWYRQDPGLGLRLIYFSYDVKMKEKGDIPEGYSVSREKKERFSLILESASTNQTSMYLCASSPDSDNEQFFGPGTRLTVL.